This TCR beta chain was sequenced during a study of T cell repertoires in cytomegalovirus infection. Study context: From public TCR beta signatures came an indication of both CMV infection and matching HLA type. Study conclusions and caveats: The cumulative frequency of public TCR beta families identified carriers of CMV plus the relevant HLA. Clonotypes of TCR beta that were HLA-C-restricted and CMV-specific dominated the ex vivo response.

At least ten counts were recorded for this clonotype. As yet, its antigen is unknown. The CDR3 contains 11 residues. Germline assignment: CDR1 SGHTA and CDR2 FQGNSA. Trimming stripped 4 bases from V and 5 bases from J, with 5 bases between. Each CDR3 protein is one row after TCRdb ran MiXCR on the reads. Of 160,000 or so distinct CDR3 sequences listed, 20% to 30% are singletons. The receptor was derived from a human donor in good health (CMV status not recorded). Some clones in this sample may be carry-over from other donors' samples. The sequenced sample consisted of PBMCs. V and J are TRBV7-2 and TRBJ2-5; D gene unclear. The CDR3 here is CASSSVETQYF. The CDR3 DNA follows: TGTGCCAGCAGCTCTGTTGAGACCCAGTACTTC.